The text below deals with one TCR beta chain. Its antigen is not known. This record comes from a study of shared clonotypes between healthy human individuals. Study-wide findings and caveats: The study found roughly 5% of naive CD4 clonotypes shared across a few donors. Generation probabilities of non-shared clonotypes were lower (relative to those shared by all four donors).

Data came from immunoSEQ multiplex PCR; TCRdb stores just in-frame clones and leaves some out. The sample holds fewer than 700,000 clones, about 95% seen once. Positively selected for CCR7, the CD45RO-negative cells used as naive CD8 cells excluded terminally differentiated effector memory CD45RA+ cells. The CDR3 is 13 residues long. Looked up from germline, CDR1 is MNHEY and CDR2 is SVGAGI. Trimming took 8 bases from V and 2 from J, leaving 12 bases between them. This TCR derives from a woman aged 25 to 39 in good health. The sequenced material came from naive CD8+ T cells sorted from blood. The rearrangement uses TRBV6-5 and TRBJ1-1; D not certain. CDR3 loop: CASVEALNTEAFF. The CDR3 coding sequence is TGTGCCAGCGTCGAGGCCTTAAACACTGAAGCTTTCTTT.